The T cell receptor (beta chain) described here comes from a study of identical twins. After removal of 5 bases from V and 5 bases from J, the junction contained 8 bases not matched to a gene. CDR3 length: 16 amino acids. TCRdb reprocessed the 5' RACE reads via MiXCR and lists one record per CDR3 protein. The sample lists hundreds of thousands of distinct CDR3 sequences, around 7% occurring once. The sample holds many counts of this clonotype. These data also formed part of another study, on yellow fever vaccine responses in identical twins.

The chain carries TRBV12-3 or TRBV12-4 and TRBJ2-2; 10 bases are a match to TRBD1. Sequenced: memory (CD45RO+) T cells sorted from blood. The TCR originated in a woman aged 18 to 35 in good health. The CDR3: CASSRGPGQGTGELFF. The CDR3 DNA is TGTGCCAGCAGTCGGGGCCCGGGACAGGGGACCGGGGAGCTGTTTTTT.